The clone carrying this T cell receptor (beta chain) was observed a handful of times. This table comes from immunoSEQ multiplex PCR, and its TCRdb copy is limited to in-frame clones, with some not included. The table lists some 200,000 clones, 50% to 75% of them singletons. These data come from a study of shared clonotypes between healthy human individuals. CDR1 and CDR2 from the germline V gene are LNHNV and YYDKDF (reference sequence). Germline trimming cut 10 bases from V and 3 bases from J; bases unmatched to any gene: 11. The CDR3 has 14 amino acids. The chain joins TRBV15 to TRBJ2-5, with 7 bases matching TRBD2. The sample consisted of memory CD4+ T cells sorted from blood. Subset meaning: CD45RA-negative fraction. The TCR comes from a man aged 30-40 years in good health. The CDR3 loop is CASSLSGAEETQYF. The CDR3 DNA sequence: TGTGCCAGCTCCTTGAGCGGGGCTGAAGAGACCCAGTACTTC. The entire variable domain, with the rest obtained from reference TRBV15 and TRBJ2-5, is as follows: DAMVIQNPRYQVTQFGKPVTLSCSQTLNHNVMYWYQQKSSQAPKLLFHYYDKDFNNEADTPDNFQSRRPNTSFCFLDIRSPGLGDTAMYLCASSLSGAEETQYFGPGTRLLVL.